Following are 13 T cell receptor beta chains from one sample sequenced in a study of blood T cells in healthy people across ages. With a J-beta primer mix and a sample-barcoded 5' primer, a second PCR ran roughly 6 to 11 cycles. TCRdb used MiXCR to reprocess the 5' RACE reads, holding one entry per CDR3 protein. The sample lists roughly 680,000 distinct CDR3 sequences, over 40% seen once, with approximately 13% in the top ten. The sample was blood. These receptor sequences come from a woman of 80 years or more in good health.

This CDR3 reads CASSVTLAGAAEQFF. In DNA form, the CDR3 reads TGTGCCAGCAGCGTGACACTAGCGGGAGCGGCTGAGCAGTTCTTC. This chain connects TRBV9 to TRBJ2-1; 11 positions match TRBD2. This CDR3 spans 15 amino acids. Germline V gene data show CDR1 as SGDLS and CDR2 as YYNGEE. V was clipped by 2 bases and J by 9 bases; unmatched bases: 7.

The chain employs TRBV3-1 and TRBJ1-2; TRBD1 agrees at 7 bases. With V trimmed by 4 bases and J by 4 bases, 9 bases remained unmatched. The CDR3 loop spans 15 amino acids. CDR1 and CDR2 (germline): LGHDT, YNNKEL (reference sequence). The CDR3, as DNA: TGTGCCAGCAGCCCCCGGGACAGAATAACCTATGGCTACACCTTC. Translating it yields CASSPRDRITYGYTF.

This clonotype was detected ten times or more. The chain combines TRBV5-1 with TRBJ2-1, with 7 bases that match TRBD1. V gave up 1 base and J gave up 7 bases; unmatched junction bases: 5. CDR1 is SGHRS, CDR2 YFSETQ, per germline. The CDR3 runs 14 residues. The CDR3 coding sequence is TGCGCCAGCAGCTTGAGACAGGGTACGAATGAGCAGTTCTTC. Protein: CASSLRQGTNEQFF.

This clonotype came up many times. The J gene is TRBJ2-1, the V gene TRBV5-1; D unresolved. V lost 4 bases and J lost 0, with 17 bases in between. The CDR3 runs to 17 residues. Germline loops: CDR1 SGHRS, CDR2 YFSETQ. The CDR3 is CASSLYRPRSSYNEQFF. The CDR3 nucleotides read TGCGCCAGCAGCCTCTACAGACCTCGGAGCTCCTACAATGAGCAGTTCTTC.

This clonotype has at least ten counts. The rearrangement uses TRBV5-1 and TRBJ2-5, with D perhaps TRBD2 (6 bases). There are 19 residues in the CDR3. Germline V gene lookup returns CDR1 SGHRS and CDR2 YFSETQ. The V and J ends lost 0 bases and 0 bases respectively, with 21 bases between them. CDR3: CASSLEPIRGKIYQETQYF. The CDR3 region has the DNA TGCGCCAGCAGCTTGGAGCCCATCCGCGGGAAGATCTACCAAGAGACCCAGTACTTC.

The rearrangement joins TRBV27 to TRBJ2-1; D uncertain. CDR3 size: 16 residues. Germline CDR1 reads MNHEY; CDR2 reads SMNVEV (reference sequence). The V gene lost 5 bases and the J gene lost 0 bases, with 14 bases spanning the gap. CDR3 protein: CASSHKTWDSYNEQFF. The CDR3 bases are TGTGCCAGCAGTCATAAAACCTGGGACTCCTACAATGAGCAGTTCTTC.

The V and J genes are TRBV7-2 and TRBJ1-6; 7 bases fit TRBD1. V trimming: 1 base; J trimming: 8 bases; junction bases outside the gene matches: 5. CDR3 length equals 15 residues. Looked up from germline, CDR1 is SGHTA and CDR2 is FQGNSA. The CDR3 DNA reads TGTGCCAGCAGCTTAGGGTGGGACAGCTATTCACCCCTCCACTTT. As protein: CASSLGWDSYSPLHF.

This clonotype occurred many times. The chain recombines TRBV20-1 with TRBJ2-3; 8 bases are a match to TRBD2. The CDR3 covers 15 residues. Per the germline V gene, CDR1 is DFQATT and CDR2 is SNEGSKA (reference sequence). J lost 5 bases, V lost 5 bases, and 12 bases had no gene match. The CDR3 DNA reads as TGCAGTGCTCCAGGTTTTAGCGGGAAGGTAGATACGCAGTATTTT. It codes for CSAPGFSGKVDTQYF.

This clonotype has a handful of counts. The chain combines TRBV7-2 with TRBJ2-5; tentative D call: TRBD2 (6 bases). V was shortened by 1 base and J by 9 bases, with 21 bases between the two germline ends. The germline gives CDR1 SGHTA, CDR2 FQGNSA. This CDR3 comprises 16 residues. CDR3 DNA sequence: TGTGCCAGCAGCTTAGGACGACTAGTTGGGGGGAGGTCCCAGTACTTC. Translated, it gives CASSLGRLVGGRSQYF.

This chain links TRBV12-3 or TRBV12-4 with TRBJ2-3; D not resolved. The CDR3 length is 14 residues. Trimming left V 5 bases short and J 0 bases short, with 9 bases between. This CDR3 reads CASSARRSTDTQYF. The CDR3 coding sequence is TGTGCCAGCAGTGCCAGGCGTAGCACAGATACGCAGTATTTT.

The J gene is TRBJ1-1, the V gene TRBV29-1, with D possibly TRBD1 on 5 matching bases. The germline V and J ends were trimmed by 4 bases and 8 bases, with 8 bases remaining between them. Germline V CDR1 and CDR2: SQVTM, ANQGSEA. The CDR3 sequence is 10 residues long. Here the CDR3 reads CSVGDREAFF. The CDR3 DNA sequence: TGCAGCGTTGGTGACAGAGAAGCTTTCTTT.

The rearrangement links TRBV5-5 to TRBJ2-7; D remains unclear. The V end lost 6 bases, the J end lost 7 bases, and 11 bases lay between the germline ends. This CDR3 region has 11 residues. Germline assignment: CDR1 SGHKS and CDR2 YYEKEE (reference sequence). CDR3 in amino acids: CASKQGPEQYF. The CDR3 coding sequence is TGTGCCAGCAAACAAGGGCCTGAGCAGTACTTC.

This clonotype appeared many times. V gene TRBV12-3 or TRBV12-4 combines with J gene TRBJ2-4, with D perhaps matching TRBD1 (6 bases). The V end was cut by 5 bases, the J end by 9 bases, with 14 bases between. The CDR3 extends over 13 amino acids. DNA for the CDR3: TGTGCCAGCAGTCCTCCAGGGGAAGTCATTCAGTACTTC. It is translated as CASSPPGEVIQYF.